A selection of T cell receptor beta chains follows, all from one sample in a study of shared clonotypes between healthy human individuals. Assay used: immunoSEQ multiplex PCR; TCRdb lists only in-frame clones, some missing. This sample has 1.5 million to 2.5 million clones; about 95% occur once, and the top ten carry roughly 1.2%. Sequenced: naive CD8+ T cells sorted from blood. These receptors were obtained from a young man in good health. The CDR3 runs from the conserved cysteine through the conserved F or W. The D gene is left open where the match is weak. Clone size is stated in some rows and not others, as once, few, many or a class when expanded.

j_call: TRBJ2-2
v_call: TRBV28
clone_size: .
d_call: TRBD2
cdr3_nt: TGTGCCAGCAGCCTCCGGGGGGGAGCCACCGGGGAGCTGTTTTTT
cdr3_aa: CASSLRGGATGELFF

j_call: TRBJ2-1
v_call: TRBV10-3
clone_size: .
d_call: TRBD2
cdr3_nt: TGTGCCATCAGTGAACTAGCGTTGAGCTCCTACAATGAGCAGTTCTTC
cdr3_aa: CAISELALSSYNEQFF

j_call: TRBJ2-1
v_call: TRBV7-9
clone_size: .
d_call: .
cdr3_nt: TGTGCCAGCAGCCCCAGGGGCAGGGCCATCTACAATGAGCAGTTCTTC
cdr3_aa: CASSPRGRAIYNEQFF

j_call: TRBJ2-1
v_call: TRBV4-3
clone_size: .
d_call: .
cdr3_nt: TGCGCCAGCAGCCTTAGAGACGACGGATACAATGAGCAGTTCTTC
cdr3_aa: CASSLRDDGYNEQFF

j_call: TRBJ2-1
v_call: TRBV10-1
clone_size: .
d_call: .
cdr3_nt: TGCGCCAGCAGTGATCCCGGGGAAGGGCACAATGAGCAGTTCTTC
cdr3_aa: CASSDPGEGHNEQFF

j_call: TRBJ2-7
v_call: TRBV4-1
clone_size: .
d_call: TRBD1
cdr3_nt: TGCGCCAGCAGCCAAAGGACAGGGGGCTTCAACGAGCAGTACTTC
cdr3_aa: CASSQRTGGFNEQYF

j_call: TRBJ2-3
v_call: TRBV5-4
clone_size: .
d_call: .
cdr3_nt: TGTGCCAGCAGCTTGAGGTCTCGAGATACGCAGTATTTT
cdr3_aa: CASSLRSRDTQYF

j_call: TRBJ2-7
v_call: TRBV2
clone_size: .
d_call: .
cdr3_nt: TGTGCCAGCAGTGATAACTGGGCCTACGAGCAGTACTTC
cdr3_aa: CASSDNWAYEQYF

j_call: TRBJ2-3
v_call: TRBV19
clone_size: .
d_call: .
cdr3_nt: TGTGCCAGTACGGGACATTTGGAGGCAGATACGCAGTATTTT
cdr3_aa: CASTGHLEADTQYF

j_call: TRBJ2-2
v_call: TRBV5-1
clone_size: .
d_call: TRBD2
cdr3_nt: TGCGCCAGCAGCGCCCGACTAGCGGGAGGGCTGAGCACCGGGGAGCTGTTTTTT
cdr3_aa: CASSARLAGGLSTGELFF

j_call: TRBJ2-2
v_call: TRBV9
clone_size: .
d_call: TRBD1
cdr3_nt: TGTGCCAGCAGCGCCTTACAGGGGGCGACGAACACCGGGGAGCTGTTTTTT
cdr3_aa: CASSALQGATNTGELFF

j_call: TRBJ2-1
v_call: TRBV28
clone_size: .
d_call: TRBD2
cdr3_nt: TGTGCCAGCCGAGGCCGCGGGGGCTCCTACAATGAGCAGTTCTTC
cdr3_aa: CASRGRGGSYNEQFF

j_call: TRBJ2-3
v_call: TRBV27
clone_size: .
d_call: TRBD2
cdr3_nt: TGTGCCAGCAGTTGGACTAGCGGGGGTTTTGATACGCAGTATTTT
cdr3_aa: CASSWTSGGFDTQYF

j_call: TRBJ2-3
v_call: TRBV15
clone_size: .
d_call: TRBD2
cdr3_nt: TGTGCCACCAGCAGAGGCTTCCGGGAGGGCTTTTCGGATACGCAGTATTTT
cdr3_aa: CATSRGFREGFSDTQYF

j_call: TRBJ2-3
v_call: TRBV2
clone_size: .
d_call: .
cdr3_nt: TGTGCCAGCAGTGAATGGAAGGGGGCAGATACGCAGTATTTT
cdr3_aa: CASSEWKGADTQYF

j_call: TRBJ2-1
v_call: TRBV5-1
clone_size: .
d_call: TRBD1
cdr3_nt: TGCGCCAGCAGCTTGGTGGGGGACAGTCCTTACAATGAGCAGTTCTTC
cdr3_aa: CASSLVGDSPYNEQFF

j_call: TRBJ2-3
v_call: TRBV27
clone_size: .
d_call: TRBD2
cdr3_nt: TGTGCCAGCAGTAAGGTAGCGGGAACAGATACGCAGTATTTT
cdr3_aa: CASSKVAGTDTQYF

j_call: TRBJ2-7
v_call: TRBV27
clone_size: few
d_call: TRBD1
cdr3_nt: TGTGCCAGCAGTCCCGCGACAGGGGGCGGCGTCGAGCAGTACTTC
cdr3_aa: CASSPATGGGVEQYF

j_call: TRBJ1-1
v_call: TRBV5-4
clone_size: .
d_call: TRBD1
cdr3_nt: TGTGCCAGCAGCTTGACCGGGACAGGCGGTGAGGGTTTCTTT
cdr3_aa: CASSLTGTGGEGFF

j_call: TRBJ2-5
v_call: TRBV21-1
clone_size: .
d_call: .
cdr3_nt: TGTGCCAGCAGCAAAAAAGGCAGGGACACCACTTATGAGACCCAGTACTTC
cdr3_aa: CASSKKGRDTTYETQYF

j_call: TRBJ2-7
v_call: TRBV2
clone_size: .
d_call: TRBD2
cdr3_nt: TGTGCCAGCATCTTCTCTAGCGGGAGCCCCTCCTACGAGCAGTACTTC
cdr3_aa: CASIFSSGSPSYEQYF

j_call: TRBJ2-3
v_call: TRBV27
clone_size: .
d_call: .
cdr3_nt: TGTGCCAGCAGTCGAACAGGGAAAAGCACAGATACGCAGTATTTT
cdr3_aa: CASSRTGKSTDTQYF

j_call: TRBJ1-4
v_call: TRBV30
clone_size: .
d_call: .
cdr3_nt: TGTGCCTGGAGCTCGTACGGGGGCGAAAAACTGTTTTTT
cdr3_aa: CAWSSYGGEKLFF

j_call: TRBJ2-7
v_call: TRBV2
clone_size: .
d_call: .
cdr3_nt: TGTGCCAGCAGGGCGACAGAGTCCTACGAGCAGTACTTC
cdr3_aa: CASRATESYEQYF

j_call: TRBJ2-7
v_call: TRBV4-1
clone_size: .
d_call: .
cdr3_nt: TGCGCCAGCAGCCAAGCTCCGGGGGTCTACGAGCAGTACTTC
cdr3_aa: CASSQAPGVYEQYF

j_call: TRBJ2-5
v_call: TRBV5-6
clone_size: .
d_call: .
cdr3_nt: TGTGCCAGCAGCTTGACAGAGACCCAGTACTTC
cdr3_aa: CASSLTETQYF

j_call: TRBJ2-1
v_call: TRBV4-3
clone_size: once
d_call: .
cdr3_nt: TGCGCCAGCAGCCATACTTTGGGGCAGGGTGGCTACAATGAGCAGTTCTTC
cdr3_aa: CASSHTLGQGGYNEQFF

j_call: TRBJ2-2
v_call: TRBV6-5
clone_size: .
d_call: .
cdr3_nt: TGTGCCAGCAGTTACCAGGTTACGAACACCGGGGAGCTGTTTTTT
cdr3_aa: CASSYQVTNTGELFF

j_call: TRBJ2-7
v_call: TRBV9
clone_size: .
d_call: .
cdr3_nt: TGTGCCAGCAGCGCTGGGAGGAGCTCCGAGCAGTACTTC
cdr3_aa: CASSAGRSSEQYF

j_call: TRBJ1-2
v_call: TRBV4-3
clone_size: .
d_call: .
cdr3_nt: TGCGCCAGCAGCCAAGATGAGGAGGGATTAAGGAGTGGCTACACCTTC
cdr3_aa: CASSQDEEGLRSGYTF

j_call: TRBJ2-1
v_call: TRBV6-6
clone_size: .
d_call: TRBD2
cdr3_nt: TGTGCCAGCAGCCGGATGGCGGGACTAGCGGGAAATGAGCAGTTCTTC
cdr3_aa: CASSRMAGLAGNEQFF

j_call: TRBJ1-5
v_call: TRBV28
clone_size: .
d_call: TRBD1
cdr3_nt: TGTGCCAGCAGTTGGCACGGGACAGGGAACAATCAGCCCCAGCATTTT
cdr3_aa: CASSWHGTGNNQPQHF

j_call: TRBJ2-1
v_call: TRBV7-9
clone_size: .
d_call: .
cdr3_nt: TGTGCCAGCAGCTTAGCGCAGGGGCAGCGCAATGAGCAGTTCTTC
cdr3_aa: CASSLAQGQRNEQFF

j_call: TRBJ2-1
v_call: TRBV5-6
clone_size: .
d_call: TRBD1
cdr3_nt: TGTGCCAGCAGCTTGGGTACAGGGGGCCTCTACAATGAGCAGTTCTTC
cdr3_aa: CASSLGTGGLYNEQFF

j_call: TRBJ2-7
v_call: TRBV28
clone_size: once
d_call: TRBD2
cdr3_nt: TGTGCCAGCAGTGCGATACTAGCGGGCTACTCCTACGAGCAGTACTTC
cdr3_aa: CASSAILAGYSYEQYF

j_call: TRBJ1-1
v_call: TRBV6-1
clone_size: .
d_call: .
cdr3_nt: TGTGCCAGCAGTGTTACAGTATTCTCTGAAGCTTTCTTT
cdr3_aa: CASSVTVFSEAFF

j_call: TRBJ2-7
v_call: TRBV4-3
clone_size: .
d_call: TRBD2
cdr3_nt: TGCGCCAGCAGCCAAGCAGTGGGGCTTCTAGCGGGAGGATCCGAGCAGTACTTC
cdr3_aa: CASSQAVGLLAGGSEQYF

j_call: TRBJ1-5
v_call: TRBV19
clone_size: .
d_call: .
cdr3_nt: TGTGCCAGCACGGGGGCAGCTACTAATCAGCCCCAGCATTTT
cdr3_aa: CASTGAATNQPQHF

j_call: TRBJ2-7
v_call: TRBV5-1
clone_size: .
d_call: TRBD1
cdr3_nt: TGCGCCAGTCTAACAGGGGTGAGGCACGAGCAGTACTTC
cdr3_aa: CASLTGVRHEQYF

j_call: TRBJ1-4
v_call: TRBV5-1
clone_size: .
d_call: TRBD1
cdr3_nt: TGCGCCAGCAGCCTGACAGGGGGTGAGGTTGAAAAACTGTTTTTT
cdr3_aa: CASSLTGGEVEKLFF

j_call: TRBJ2-2
v_call: TRBV9
clone_size: .
d_call: TRBD2
cdr3_nt: TGTGCCAGCAGCCCGGGAGCTAGCGGAATAAACACCGGGGAGCTGTTTTTT
cdr3_aa: CASSPGASGINTGELFF

j_call: TRBJ2-7
v_call: TRBV11-2
clone_size: .
d_call: .
cdr3_nt: TGTGCCAGCAGCCCCCCCGGTGGTGACGAGCAGTACTTC
cdr3_aa: CASSPPGGDEQYF

j_call: TRBJ2-3
v_call: TRBV2
clone_size: .
d_call: .
cdr3_nt: TGTGCCAGGACCGGGACGGCAAGCACAGATACGCAGTATTTT
cdr3_aa: CARTGTASTDTQYF

j_call: TRBJ1-5
v_call: TRBV27
clone_size: .
d_call: .
cdr3_nt: TGTGCCAGCAGTTCGAGGGTTTACAATCAGCCCCAGCATTTT
cdr3_aa: CASSSRVYNQPQHF

j_call: TRBJ1-5
v_call: TRBV5-8
clone_size: .
d_call: .
cdr3_nt: TGTGCCAGCAGCTCCCTTGACAGTATCAAGCATTTT
cdr3_aa: CASSSLDSIKHF

j_call: TRBJ1-1
v_call: TRBV28
clone_size: .
d_call: .
cdr3_nt: TGTGCCAGCAGTTTTTCGGGGGAGAACACTGAAGCTTTCTTT
cdr3_aa: CASSFSGENTEAFF

j_call: TRBJ2-5
v_call: TRBV5-4
clone_size: .
d_call: .
cdr3_nt: TGTGCCAGCAGCTTGGGTAGCGACGAGACCCAGTACTTC
cdr3_aa: CASSLGSDETQYF

j_call: TRBJ2-3
v_call: TRBV5-1
clone_size: .
d_call: .
cdr3_nt: TGCGCCAGCAGCTTCTCAACTAGCACAGATACGCAGTATTTT
cdr3_aa: CASSFSTSTDTQYF

j_call: TRBJ2-5
v_call: TRBV7-9
clone_size: .
d_call: .
cdr3_nt: TGTGCCAGCAGCCCTAGAGTCCCTGGGGGCCAAGAGACCCAGTACTTC
cdr3_aa: CASSPRVPGGQETQYF